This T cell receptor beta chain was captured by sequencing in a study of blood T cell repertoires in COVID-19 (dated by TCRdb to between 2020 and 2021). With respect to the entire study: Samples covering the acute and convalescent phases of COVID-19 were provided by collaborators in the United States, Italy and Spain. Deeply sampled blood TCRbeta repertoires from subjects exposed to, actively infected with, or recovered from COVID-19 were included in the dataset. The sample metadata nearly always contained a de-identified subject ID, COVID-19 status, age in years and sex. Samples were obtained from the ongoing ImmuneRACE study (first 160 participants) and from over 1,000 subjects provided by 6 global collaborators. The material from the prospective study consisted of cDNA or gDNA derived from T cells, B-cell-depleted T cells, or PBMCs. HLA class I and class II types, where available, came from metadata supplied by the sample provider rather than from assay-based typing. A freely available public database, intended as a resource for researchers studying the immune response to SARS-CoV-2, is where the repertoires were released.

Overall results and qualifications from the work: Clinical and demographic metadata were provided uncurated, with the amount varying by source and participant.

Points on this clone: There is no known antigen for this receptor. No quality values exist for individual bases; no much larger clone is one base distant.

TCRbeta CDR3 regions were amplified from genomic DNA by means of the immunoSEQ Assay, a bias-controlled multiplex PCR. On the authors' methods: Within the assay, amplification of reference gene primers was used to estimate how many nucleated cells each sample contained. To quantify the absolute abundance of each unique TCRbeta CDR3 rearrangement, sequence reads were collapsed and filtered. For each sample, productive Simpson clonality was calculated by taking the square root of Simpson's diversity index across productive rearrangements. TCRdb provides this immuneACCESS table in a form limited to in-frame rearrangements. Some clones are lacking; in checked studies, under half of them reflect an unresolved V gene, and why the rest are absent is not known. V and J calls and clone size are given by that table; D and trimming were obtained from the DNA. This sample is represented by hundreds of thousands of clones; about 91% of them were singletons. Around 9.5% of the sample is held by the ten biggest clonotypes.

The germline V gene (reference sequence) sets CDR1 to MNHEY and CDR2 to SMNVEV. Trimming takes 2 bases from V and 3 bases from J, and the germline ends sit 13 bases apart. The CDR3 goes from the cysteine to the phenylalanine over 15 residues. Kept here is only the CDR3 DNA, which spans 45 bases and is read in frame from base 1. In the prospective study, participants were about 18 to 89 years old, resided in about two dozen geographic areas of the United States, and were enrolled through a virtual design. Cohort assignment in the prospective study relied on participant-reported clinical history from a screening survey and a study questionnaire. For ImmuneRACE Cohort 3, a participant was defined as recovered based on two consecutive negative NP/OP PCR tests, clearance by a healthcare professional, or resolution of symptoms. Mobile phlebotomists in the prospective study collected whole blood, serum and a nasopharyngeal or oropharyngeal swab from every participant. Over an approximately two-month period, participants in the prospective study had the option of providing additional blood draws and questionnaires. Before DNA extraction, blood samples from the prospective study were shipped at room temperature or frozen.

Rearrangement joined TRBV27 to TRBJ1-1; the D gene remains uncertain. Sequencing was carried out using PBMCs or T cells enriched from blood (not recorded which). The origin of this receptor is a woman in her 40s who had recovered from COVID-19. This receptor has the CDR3 CASSLIGGRDTEAFF. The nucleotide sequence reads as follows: TGTGCCAGCAGTTTAATCGGTGGTCGGGACACTGAAGCTTTCTTT.